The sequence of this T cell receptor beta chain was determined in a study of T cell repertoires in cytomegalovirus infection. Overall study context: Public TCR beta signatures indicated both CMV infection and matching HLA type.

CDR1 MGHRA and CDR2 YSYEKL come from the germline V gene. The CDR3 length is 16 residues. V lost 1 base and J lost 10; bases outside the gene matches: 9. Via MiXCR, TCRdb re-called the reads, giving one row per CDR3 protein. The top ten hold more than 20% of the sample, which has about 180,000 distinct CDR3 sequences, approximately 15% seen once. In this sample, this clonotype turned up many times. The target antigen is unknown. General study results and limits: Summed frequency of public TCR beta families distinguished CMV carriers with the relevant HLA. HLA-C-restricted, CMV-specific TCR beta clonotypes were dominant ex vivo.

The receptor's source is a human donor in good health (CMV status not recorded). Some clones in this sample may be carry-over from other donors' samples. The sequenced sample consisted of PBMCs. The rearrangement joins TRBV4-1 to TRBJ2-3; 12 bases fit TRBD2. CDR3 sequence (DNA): TGCGCCAGCAGCCAAGTTCCTAGCGGGGGGGCGCTTGCGCAGTATTTT. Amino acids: CASSQVPSGGALAQYF.